The 17 T cell receptor beta chains presented below share a single source sample, sequenced in a study of blood T cell repertoires in COVID-19. Sequencing used immunoSEQ multiplex PCR; TCRdb keeps in-frame clones, though not all of them. The repertoire includes a few hundred thousand clones, 89% of them detected once, and 6.4% sits in the top ten. Source material: peripheral blood. The receptors were sampled from a man between 18 and 29 years old who had recovered from COVID-19.

The chain is built from TRBV10-1 and TRBJ1-2; the D is unclear. Germline V gives CDR1 WNHNN, CDR2 SYGVQD (reference sequence). CDR3 length equals 14 residues. With 2 bases removed from V and 1 base from J, the gap between germline ends came to 8 bases. CDR3 in amino acids: CASSEGPNNYGYTF. CDR3 DNA sequence: TGCGCCAGCAGTGAGGGGCCTAATAACTATGGCTACACCTTC.

The chain carries TRBV18 and TRBJ2-5; TRBD2 aligns across 12 bases. The ends lost 2 bases at V and 4 bases at J; junction bases unmatched: 2. Germline V lookup: CDR1 KGHSH, CDR2 LQKENI. This CDR3 has 15 amino acids. CDR3 DNA: TGTGCCAGCTCACCAAGACTAGCGGGGGCAGAGACCCAGTACTTC. Residues: CASSPRLAGAETQYF. The entire variable domain, with the rest obtained from reference TRBV18 and TRBJ2-5, is as follows: NAGVMQNPRHLVRRRGQEARLRCSPMKGHSHVYWYRQLPEEGLKFMVYLQKENIIDESGMPKERFSAEFPKEGPSILRIQQVVRGDSAAYFCASSPRLAGAETQYFGPGTRLLVL.

The chain links TRBV7-2 to TRBJ2-5; 12 bases are a match to TRBD2. CDR3 length: 18 amino acids. Trimming took 4 bases from V and 5 from J; bases not matched to a gene: 14. The germline CDR1 and CDR2 sequences are SGHTA and FQGNSA. The CDR3 coding sequence is TGTGCCAGCAGCTGGCCCCCTAGCGGGGGGGCCAGAGGGGAGACCCAGTACTTC. It yields the protein CASSWPPSGGARGETQYF.

The chain recombines TRBV5-1 with TRBJ2-1, with D perhaps TRBD1 (5 bases). Germline V gene sequence: CDR1 SGHRS, CDR2 YFSETQ. V was shortened by 2 bases and J by 8 bases, with 5 bases between the two germline ends. The CDR3 has 11 amino acids. CDR3 DNA: TGCGCCAGCAGCTTCAGGGATGAGCAGTTCTTC. Translating it yields CASSFRDEQFF.

The chain carries TRBV5-8 and TRBJ1-6; D gene ambiguous. CDR1 and CDR2 (germline): SGHTS, YDEGEE. V was shortened by 4 bases and J by 7 bases, with 12 bases between the two germline ends. The CDR3 consists of 14 residues. CDR3 residues: CASSNGLINSPLHF. CDR3 sequence (DNA): TGTGCCAGCAGCAACGGACTTATCAATTCACCCCTCCACTTT.

The V gene is TRBV5-1, the J gene TRBJ1-4; D is possibly TRBD1 (5 bases). CDR3 length: 14 amino acids. Per germline, CDR1 SGHRS and CDR2 YFSETQ. V was cut by 0 bases and J by 7 bases, with 10 bases left in between. The CDR3 region has the DNA TGCGCCAGCAGCTTGGATCCAGGGTTTGAAAAACTGTTTTTT. As protein: CASSLDPGFEKLFF.

This chain connects TRBV29-1 to TRBJ1-1; a possible D gene is TRBD1 (6 bases). Looked up from germline, CDR1 is SQVTM and CDR2 is ANQGSEA. The CDR3 has 12 amino acids. V was clipped by 6 bases and J by 7 bases, with 15 bases between them. CDR3 in amino acids: CSVIRQASEAFF. The CDR3 coding sequence is TGCAGCGTAATCCGACAGGCTAGTGAAGCTTTCTTT.

The chain carries TRBV7-9 and TRBJ1-3; possible D gene TRBD1, 6 bases. There are 14 residues in the CDR3. Germline lookup yields CDR1 SEHNR and CDR2 FQNEAQ (reference sequence). The ends were cut back, 5 bases at V and 2 bases at J, with 10 bases in the middle. The CDR3 nucleotides read TGTGCCAGCAGCCAGGGGATCGCTGGAAACACCATATATTTT. Amino acids: CASSQGIAGNTIYF.

This sequence joins TRBV18 and TRBJ2-7; tentative D call: TRBD1 (5 bases). The CDR3 spans 15 residues. V shed 2 bases and J shed 5 bases, with 16 bases lying between them. The germline V gene encodes CDR1 KGHSH and CDR2 LQKENI. The CDR3 protein is CASSPYETVGNEQYF. DNA of the CDR3: TGTGCCAGCTCACCATATGAGACAGTCGGAAACGAGCAGTACTTC.

The chain joins TRBV7-6 to TRBJ2-7; TRBD2 agrees at 16 bases. From germline, CDR1 is SGHVS and CDR2 FNYEAQ. V lost 4 bases, J lost 4 bases, and 7 bases stayed unmatched. The CDR3 has 17 residues. CDR3 nucleotide sequence: TGTGCCAGCAGCTCCGGGACTAGCGGGGGGGCCATTTACGAGCAGTACTTC. Its translation: CASSSGTSGGAIYEQYF.

This rearrangement joins TRBV7-2 to TRBJ1-1; possibly TRBD1 for D (5 bases). The length of the CDR3 is 18 residues. V lost 3 bases, J lost 0 bases, and 20 bases lay in between. The germline CDR1 and CDR2 sequences are SGHTA and FQGNSA. CDR3 nucleotide sequence: TGTGCCAGCAGCTTCTTTATTTTCGGAGGGGAGGTGAACACTGAAGCTTTCTTT. Its translation: CASSFFIFGGEVNTEAFF.

CDR3 loop: CASGENTEAFF. Written as DNA, the CDR3 is TGTGCCAGTGGAGAGAACACTGAAGCTTTCTTT. V gene TRBV7-2 combines with J gene TRBJ1-1; D not certain. V was cut by 9 bases and J by 1 base, with 6 bases left in between. The CDR3 consists of 11 residues. Germline V gene sequence: CDR1 SGHTA, CDR2 FQGNSA. The variable domain in full, completed from reference TRBV7-2 and TRBJ1-1, reads GAGVSQSPSNKVTEKGKDVELRCDPISGHTALYWYRQSLGQGLEFLIYFQGNSAPDKSGLPSDRFSAERTGGSVSTLTIQRTQQEDSAVYLCASGENTEAFFGQGTRLTVV.

The V and J genes are TRBV6-5 and TRBJ2-2, with 7 bases aligning to TRBD1. The CDR3 has 15 amino acids. The J segment lost 6 bases and the V segment lost 6 bases, leaving 10 bases of the junction unmatched. Per germline, CDR1 MNHEY and CDR2 SVGAGI. Here the CDR3 DNA reads TGTGCCAGCAGACAATACAGGGGTGTGGCCGGGGAGCTGTTTTTT. Its protein product is CASRQYRGVAGELFF.

The chain employs TRBV12-3 or TRBV12-4 and TRBJ2-7, with D perhaps matching TRBD1 (6 bases). This CDR3 is built from 13 residues. Trimming shortened V by 7 bases and J by 7 bases, and 17 bases separated the two germline ends. This CDR3 reads CASTRRGFGEQYF. The CDR3 coding sequence is TGTGCCAGCACCCGTAGGGGGTTTGGGGAGCAGTACTTC.

The chain couples TRBV18 to TRBJ2-3; 11 nucleotides line up with TRBD2. The germline gives CDR1 KGHSH, CDR2 LQKENI. The CDR3 is 16 amino acids. Trimming removed 3 bases from V and 1 base from J; junction bases left unmatched: 3. This CDR3 is CASSPPTSGGTDTQYF. CDR3 DNA: TGTGCCAGCTCACCGCCGACTAGCGGGGGCACAGATACGCAGTATTTT.

The chain joins TRBV27 to TRBJ2-5; 7 nucleotides match TRBD1. The trim removed 3 bases at V and 4 bases at J, leaving 5 bases unmatched. Germline V CDR1 and CDR2: MNHEY, SMNVEV (reference sequence). The CDR3 length is 14 residues. The CDR3 DNA reads TGTGCCAGCAGTTTTACAGGGGCGGGAGAGACCCAGTACTTC. Translating gives CASSFTGAGETQYF.

This CDR3 reads CASSQLQGNTIYF. In DNA form, the CDR3 reads TGTGCCAGCAGCCAACTTCAGGGAAACACCATATATTTT. The rearrangement joins TRBV3-1 (or the pseudogene TRBV3-2) to TRBJ1-3; D ambiguous. CDR3 length: 13 amino acids. In germline, CDR1 is LGHDT, CDR2 YNNKEL (reference sequence). Trimming left V 2 bases short and J 4 bases short, with 6 bases between.